Below are 3 T cell receptor beta chains sequenced from a single sample in a study of OX40 agonist ivuxolimab in advanced cancers. Some clones are missing from TCRdb's copy, which holds only in-frame ones; the method was immunoSEQ multiplex PCR. This sample has fewer than 25,000 clones, with 75% to 90% found just once. The specimen was CD4+ or CD8+ T cells sorted from blood, collected in a trial of the OX40 agonist ivuxolimab. The origin of the receptors is an adult with an advanced solid tumor such as melanoma, head and neck, liver or kidney cancer.

This clone is a singleton in its sample. This chain connects TRBV19 to TRBJ2-7; D tentatively reads TRBD1 or TRBD2 (5 bases each). The CDR3 covers 14 residues. Germline V gene lookup returns CDR1 LNHDA and CDR2 SQIVND (reference sequence). Deletions cut 1 base from V and 2 bases from J, with 9 bases between. This CDR3 is CASSIALGPYEQYF. The DNA of the CDR3 is TGTGCCAGTAGTATAGCCCTGGGACCCTACGAGCAGTACTTC. The full variable domain, with the rest looked up from reference TRBV19 and TRBJ2-7, is DGGITQSPKYLFRKEGQNVTLSCEQNLNHDAMYWYRQDPGQGLRLIYYSQIVNDFQKGDIAEGYSVSREKKESFPLTVTSAQKNPTAFYLCASSIALGPYEQYFGPGTRLTVT.

The J gene is TRBJ2-1, the V gene TRBV7-8, with D uncertain. Trimming left V 1 base short and J 9 bases short, with 16 bases between. CDR3 length: 15 amino acids. The germline V gene has CDR1 SGHVS and CDR2 FQNEAQ. The CDR3 bases are TGTGCCAGCAGCTTAGAGGTTATCAGGTCGGCTGAGCAGTTCTTC. Encoded protein: CASSLEVIRSAEQFF.

The J gene is TRBJ1-5, the V gene TRBV19; perhaps TRBD1 as D (6 bases). This CDR3 has 17 amino acids. The germline gives CDR1 LNHDA, CDR2 SQIVND (reference sequence). V lost 5 bases and J lost 0, with 17 bases in between. CDR3 sequence reads: CASSGWTEVYSNQPQHF. For the CDR3, the DNA is TGTGCCAGTAGTGGCTGGACAGAAGTATATAGCAATCAGCCCCAGCATTTT.